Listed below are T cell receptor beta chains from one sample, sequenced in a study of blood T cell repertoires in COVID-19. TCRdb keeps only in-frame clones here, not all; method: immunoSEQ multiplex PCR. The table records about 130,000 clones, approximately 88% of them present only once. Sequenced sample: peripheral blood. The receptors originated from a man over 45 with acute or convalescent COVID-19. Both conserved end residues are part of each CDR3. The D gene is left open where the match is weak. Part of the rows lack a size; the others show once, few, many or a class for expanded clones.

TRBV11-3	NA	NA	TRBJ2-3	CASSITSADTQYF	TGTGCCAGCAGCATAACTTCGGCAGATACGCAGTATTTT
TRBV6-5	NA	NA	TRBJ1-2	CASSLFTGLNYGYTF	TGTGCCAGCAGCCTTTTTACAGGGCTTAACTATGGCTACACCTTC
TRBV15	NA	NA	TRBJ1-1	CATSRGGDTEAFF	TGTGCCACCAGCAGAGGGGGAGACACTGAAGCTTTCTTT
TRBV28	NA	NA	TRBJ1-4	CASTRGRSEKLFF	TGTGCCAGCACGAGAGGGAGGAGCGAAAAACTGTTTTTT
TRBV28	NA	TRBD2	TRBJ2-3	CASRLAGGGGDTQYF	TGTGCCAGCAGGCTAGCGGGAGGGGGGGGAGATACGCAGTATTTT
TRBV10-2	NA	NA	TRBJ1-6	CATIGAGDSPLHF	TGCGCCACCATAGGGGCAGGGGACTCACCCCTCCACTTT
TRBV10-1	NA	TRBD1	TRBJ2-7	CASATGQGAYEQYF	TGCGCCAGCGCTACGGGACAGGGGGCCTACGAGCAGTACTTC
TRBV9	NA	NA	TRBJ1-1	CASSQGGDTEAFF	TGTGCCAGCAGCCAGGGAGGGGACACTGAAGCTTTCTTT
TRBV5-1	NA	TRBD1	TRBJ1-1	CASSLTGTGEEGAFF	TGCGCCAGCAGCTTGACCGGGACAGGGGAGGAGGGAGCTTTCTTT
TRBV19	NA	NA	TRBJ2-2	CASSIRLITGELFF	TGTGCCAGTAGTATCAGACTCATCACCGGGGAGCTGTTTTTT
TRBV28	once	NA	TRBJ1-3	CASSLLPGTGNTIYF	TGTGCCAGCAGTTTATTACCGGGGACTGGAAACACCATATATTTT
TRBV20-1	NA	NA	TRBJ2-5	CSASSGSVETQYF	TGCAGTGCTAGTTCTGGTTCGGTGGAGACCCAGTACTTC
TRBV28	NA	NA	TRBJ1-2	CASRPTGTPYGYTF	TGTGCCAGCAGGCCCACGGGGACTCCCTATGGCTACACCTTC
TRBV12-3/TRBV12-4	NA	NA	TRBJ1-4	CASSFRVEKLFF	TGTGCCAGCAGTTTTCGAGTTGAAAAACTGTTTTTT
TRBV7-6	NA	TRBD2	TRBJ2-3	CASSPQSGGSRVTDTQYF	TGTGCCAGCAGCCCCCAGTCGGGCGGGAGTCGGGTAACGGATACGCAGTATTTT
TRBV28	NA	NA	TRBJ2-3	CASTPGEGGTDTQYF	TGTGCCAGCACCCCCGGGGAGGGGGGCACAGATACGCAGTATTTT
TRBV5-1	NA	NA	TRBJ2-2	CASSFNTNTGELFF	TGCGCCAGCAGCTTCAACACCAACACCGGGGAGCTGTTTTTT
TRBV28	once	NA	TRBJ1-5	CASSSTGDRQPQHF	TGTGCCAGCAGCTCGACGGGGGATCGGCAGCCCCAGCATTTT
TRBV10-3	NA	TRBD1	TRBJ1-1	CAISGMTGGTEAFF	TGTGCCATCAGTGGGATGACAGGGGGCACTGAAGCTTTCTTT
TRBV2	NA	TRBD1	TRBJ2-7	CASSEMGTGDYEQYF	TGTGCCAGCAGTGAGATGGGGACAGGGGACTACGAGCAGTACTTC
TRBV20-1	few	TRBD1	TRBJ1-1	CSASRQGSTEAFF	TGCAGTGCTAGTAGACAGGGAAGTACTGAAGCTTTCTTT
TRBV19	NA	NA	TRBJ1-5	CASSISGLPQHF	TGTGCCAGTAGTATCTCGGGTCTCCCCCAGCATTTT